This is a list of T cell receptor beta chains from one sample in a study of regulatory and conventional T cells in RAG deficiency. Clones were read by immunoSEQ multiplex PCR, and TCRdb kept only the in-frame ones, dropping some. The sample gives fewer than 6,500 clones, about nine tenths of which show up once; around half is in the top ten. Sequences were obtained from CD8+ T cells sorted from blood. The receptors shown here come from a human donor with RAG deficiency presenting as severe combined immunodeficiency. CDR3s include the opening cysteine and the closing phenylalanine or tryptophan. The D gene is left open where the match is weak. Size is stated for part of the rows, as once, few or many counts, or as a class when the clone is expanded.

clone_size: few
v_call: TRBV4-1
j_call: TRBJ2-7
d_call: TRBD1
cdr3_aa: CASSQAQDRSYEQYF
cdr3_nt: TGCGCCAGCAGCCAAGCGCAGGACAGGAGCTACGAGCAGTACTTC

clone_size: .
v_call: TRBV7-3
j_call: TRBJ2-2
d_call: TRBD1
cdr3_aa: CASRRQGAGELFF
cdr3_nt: TGTGCCAGCAGACGACAGGGGGCCGGGGAGCTGTTTTTT

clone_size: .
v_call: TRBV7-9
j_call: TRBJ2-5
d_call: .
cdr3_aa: CASTGQGGETQYF
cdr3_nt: TGTGCCTCCACAGGGCAGGGCGGTGAGACCCAGTACTTC

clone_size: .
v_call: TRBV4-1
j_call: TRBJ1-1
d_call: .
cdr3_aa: CASSIEGPRGGTEAFF
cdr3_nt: TGCGCCAGCAGCATAGAAGGCCCCAGGGGTGGTACTGAAGCTTTCTTT

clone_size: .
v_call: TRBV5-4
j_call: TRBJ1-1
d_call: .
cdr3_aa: CASSFPAMNTEAFF
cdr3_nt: TGTGCCAGCAGCTTTCCGGCCATGAACACTGAAGCTTTCTTT

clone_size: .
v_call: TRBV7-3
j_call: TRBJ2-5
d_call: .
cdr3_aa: CASSFSNQETQYF
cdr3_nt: TGTGCCAGCAGCTTCTCCAACCAAGAGACCCAGTACTTC

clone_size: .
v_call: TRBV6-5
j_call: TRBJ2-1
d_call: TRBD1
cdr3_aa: CASSYSTGNHEQFF
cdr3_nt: TGTGCCAGCAGTTACTCGACAGGGAACCATGAGCAGTTCTTC

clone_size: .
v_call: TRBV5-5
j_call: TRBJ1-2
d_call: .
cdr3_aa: CASSFGPEGAGGYTF
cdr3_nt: TGTGCCAGCAGCTTCGGGCCCGAAGGGGCCGGTGGCTACACCTTC

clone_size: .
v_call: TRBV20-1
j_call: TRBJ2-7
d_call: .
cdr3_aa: CSARVEYEQYF
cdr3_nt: TGCAGTGCTAGAGTGGAATACGAGCAGTACTTC

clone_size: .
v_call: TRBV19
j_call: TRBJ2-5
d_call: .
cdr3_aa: CASSIYERGPEETQYF
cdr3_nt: TGTGCCAGTAGTATATATGAACGGGGGCCCGAAGAGACCCAGTACTTC

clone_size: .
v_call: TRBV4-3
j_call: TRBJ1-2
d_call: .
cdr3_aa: CASSPGTLRSFYGYTF
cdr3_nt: TGCGCCAGCAGCCCCGGGACCCTAAGATCCTTCTATGGCTACACCTTC

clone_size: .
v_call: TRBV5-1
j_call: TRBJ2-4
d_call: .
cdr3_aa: CASKLGGLAKNIQYF
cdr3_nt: TGCGCCAGCAAGCTAGGGGGTTTAGCCAAAAACATTCAGTACTTC

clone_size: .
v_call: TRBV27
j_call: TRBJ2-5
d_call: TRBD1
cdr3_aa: CASSNRDRYQETQYF
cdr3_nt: TGTGCCAGCAGTAACCGGGACAGGTATCAGGAGACCCAGTACTTC

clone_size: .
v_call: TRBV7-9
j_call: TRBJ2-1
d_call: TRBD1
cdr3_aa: CASSYRGPEFF
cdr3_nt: TGTGCCAGCAGCTACAGGGGGCCCGAGTTCTTC

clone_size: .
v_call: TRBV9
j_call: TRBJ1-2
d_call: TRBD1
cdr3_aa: CASSPTGGGGYTF
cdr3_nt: TGTGCCAGCAGCCCTACAGGGGGAGGTGGCTACACCTTC

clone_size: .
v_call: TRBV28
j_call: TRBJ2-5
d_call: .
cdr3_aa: CASSLIDGQETQYF
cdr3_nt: TGTGCCAGCAGTTTAATCGACGGACAAGAGACCCAGTACTTC

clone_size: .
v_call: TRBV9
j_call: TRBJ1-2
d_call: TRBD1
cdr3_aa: CASSVPGQDGYTF
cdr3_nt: TGTGCCAGCAGCGTACCTGGACAGGATGGCTACACCTTC

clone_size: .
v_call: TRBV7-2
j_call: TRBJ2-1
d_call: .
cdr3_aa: CASSYEGHYNEQFF
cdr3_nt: TGTGCCAGCAGCTATGAGGGACACTACAATGAGCAGTTCTTC

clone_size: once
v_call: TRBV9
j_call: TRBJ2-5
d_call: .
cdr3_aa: CASSGTQETQYF
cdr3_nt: TGTGCCAGCAGCGGGACACAAGAGACCCAGTACTTC

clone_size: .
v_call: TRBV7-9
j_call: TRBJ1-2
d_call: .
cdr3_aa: CASSQTLTNYGYTF
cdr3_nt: TGTGCCAGCAGCCAGACACTTACTAACTATGGCTACACCTTC

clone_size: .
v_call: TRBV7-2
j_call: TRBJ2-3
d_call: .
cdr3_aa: CASSPGTTDTQYF
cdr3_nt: TGTGCCAGCAGCCCGGGGACCACAGATACGCAGTATTTT

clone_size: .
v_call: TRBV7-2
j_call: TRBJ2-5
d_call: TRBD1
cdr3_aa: CASSLAGTAETQYF
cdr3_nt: TGTGCCAGCAGCTTAGCCGGGACAGCCGAGACCCAGTACTTC

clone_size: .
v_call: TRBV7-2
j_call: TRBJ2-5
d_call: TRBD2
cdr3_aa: CASSLAEPQETQYF
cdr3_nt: TGTGCCAGCAGCCTAGCGGAGCCCCAAGAGACCCAGTACTTC

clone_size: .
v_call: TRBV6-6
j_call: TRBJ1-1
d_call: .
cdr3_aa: CASIGPTMNTEAFF
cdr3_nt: TGTGCCAGCATTGGTCCCACTATGAACACTGAAGCTTTCTTT

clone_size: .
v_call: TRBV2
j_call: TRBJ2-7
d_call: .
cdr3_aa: CASNEVTSSYEQYF
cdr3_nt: TGTGCCAGCAACGAGGTGACTAGCTCCTACGAGCAGTACTTC

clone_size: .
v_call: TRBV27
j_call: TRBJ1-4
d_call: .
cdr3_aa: CASSWGGEKLFF
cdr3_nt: TGTGCCAGCAGTTGGGGCGGAGAAAAACTGTTTTTT

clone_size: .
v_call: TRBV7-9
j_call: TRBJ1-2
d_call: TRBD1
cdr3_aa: CASSRTGGYTF
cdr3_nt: TGTGCCAGCAGCCGGACAGGGGGCTACACCTTC

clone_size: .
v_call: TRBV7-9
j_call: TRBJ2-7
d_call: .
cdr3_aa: CASSRQPYEQYF
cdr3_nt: TGTGCCAGCAGCCGACAGCCATACGAGCAGTACTTC

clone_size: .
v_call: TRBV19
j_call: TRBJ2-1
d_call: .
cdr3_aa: CASSIYNEQFF
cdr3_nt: TGTGCCAGTAGTATTTACAATGAGCAGTTCTTC

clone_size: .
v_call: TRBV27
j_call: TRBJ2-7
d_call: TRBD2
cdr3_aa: CASSPLGLGYEQYF
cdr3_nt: TGTGCCAGCAGTCCCCTCGGACTAGGTTACGAGCAGTACTTC

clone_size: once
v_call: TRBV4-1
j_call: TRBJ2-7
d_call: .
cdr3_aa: CASSQGHSYEQYF
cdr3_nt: TGCGCCAGCAGCCAGGGACACTCCTACGAGCAGTACTTC

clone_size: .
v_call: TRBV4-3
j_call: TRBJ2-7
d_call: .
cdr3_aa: CASSQDPTWPDEQYF
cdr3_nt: TGCGCCAGCAGCCAAGATCCAACATGGCCCGACGAGCAGTACTTC

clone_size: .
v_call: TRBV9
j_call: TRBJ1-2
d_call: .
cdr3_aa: CASSVSGTNYGYTF
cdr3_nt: TGTGCCAGCAGCGTATCCGGGACGAACTATGGCTACACCTTC

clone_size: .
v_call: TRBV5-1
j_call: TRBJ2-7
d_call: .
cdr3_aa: CASSLADGRYYEQYF
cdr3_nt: TGCGCCAGCAGCTTGGCCGACGGGCGTTACTACGAGCAGTACTTC

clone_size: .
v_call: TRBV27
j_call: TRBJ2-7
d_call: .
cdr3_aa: CASSRDIFSYEQYF
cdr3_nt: TGTGCCAGCAGTAGGGACATCTTCTCCTACGAGCAGTACTTC

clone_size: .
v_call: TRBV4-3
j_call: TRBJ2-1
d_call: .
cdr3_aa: CASSQDGMNSYNEQFF
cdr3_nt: TGCGCCAGCAGCCAAGATGGGATGAACTCCTACAATGAGCAGTTCTTC

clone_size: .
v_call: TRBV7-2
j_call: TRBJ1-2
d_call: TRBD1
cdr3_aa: CASSFGQGSYGYTF
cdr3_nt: TGTGCCAGCAGCTTTGGACAGGGAAGCTATGGCTACACCTTC

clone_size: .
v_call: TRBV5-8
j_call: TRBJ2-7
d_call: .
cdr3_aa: CASSLGHEQYF
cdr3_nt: TGTGCCAGCAGCTTGGGGCACGAGCAGTACTTC